Below, one T cell receptor beta chain is given with its context. This entry comes from a study of blood T cell repertoires in COVID-19. Germline V gene lookup returns CDR1 MNHEY and CDR2 SVGAGI. V was cut by 9 bases and J by 5 bases, with 18 bases left in between. The CDR3 length is 14 residues. Sequenced by immunoSEQ multiplex PCR; TCRdb stores in-frame clones only, minus some. The sample shows about 310,000 clones, around 90% of them seen only once. The V gene is TRBV6-5, the J gene TRBJ2-3; possibly TRBD1 for D (5 bases). The TCR was taken from a woman aged 35 to 49 with COVID-19, enrolled during active disease. The sequencing sample was made of peripheral blood. CDR3: CASNRGGLIDTQYF. The CDR3 nucleotides are TGTGCCAGTAATAGGGGTGGTTTAATAGATACGCAGTATTTT.